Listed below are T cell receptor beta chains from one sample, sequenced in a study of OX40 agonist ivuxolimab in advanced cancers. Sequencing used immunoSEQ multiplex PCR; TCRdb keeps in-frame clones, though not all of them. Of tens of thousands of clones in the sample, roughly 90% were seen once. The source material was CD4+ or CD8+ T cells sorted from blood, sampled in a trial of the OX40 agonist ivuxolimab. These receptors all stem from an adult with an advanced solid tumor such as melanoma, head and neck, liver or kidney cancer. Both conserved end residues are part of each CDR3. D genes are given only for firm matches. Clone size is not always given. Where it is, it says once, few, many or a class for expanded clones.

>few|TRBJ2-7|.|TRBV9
CASSPRRGSYEQYF
TGTGCCAGCAGCCCTCGTCGAGGGAGCTACGAGCAGTACTTC
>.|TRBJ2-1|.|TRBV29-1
CSALGRPSYNEQFF
TGCAGCGCACTGGGACGGCCTTCCTACAATGAGCAGTTCTTC
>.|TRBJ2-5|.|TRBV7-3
CASSFSGGETQYF
TGTGCCAGCAGCTTTTCCGGGGGAGAGACCCAGTACTTC
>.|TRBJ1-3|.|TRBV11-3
CASSPSPWETPGNTIYF
TGTGCCAGCAGCCCGTCCCCCTGGGAAACTCCTGGAAACACCATATATTTT
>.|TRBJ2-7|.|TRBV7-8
CASTEGPLRSYEQYF
TGTGCCAGCACCGAGGGGCCATTACGCTCCTACGAGCAGTACTTC
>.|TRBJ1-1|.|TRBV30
CAWTSLAVRVYTEAFF
TGTGCCTGGACCTCATTGGCAGTAAGGGTGTACACTGAAGCTTTCTTT
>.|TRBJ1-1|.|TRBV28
CASSLVRGRLNTEAFF
TGTGCCAGCAGTTTAGTTAGGGGCAGGCTGAACACTGAAGCTTTCTTT
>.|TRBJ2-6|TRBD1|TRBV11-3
CASSLAGQGTSSGANVLTF
TGTGCCAGCAGCTTAGCGGGACAGGGGACAAGCTCTGGGGCCAACGTCCTGACTTTC
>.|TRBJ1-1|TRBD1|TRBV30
CAWREQGIPTEAFF
TGTGCCTGGAGGGAACAGGGGATCCCCACTGAAGCTTTCTTT
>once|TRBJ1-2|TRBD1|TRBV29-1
CSVEGTGSYGYTF
TGCAGCGTCGAGGGGACAGGTTCCTATGGCTACACCTTC
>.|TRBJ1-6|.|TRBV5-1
CASSPRQDSPLHF
TGCGCCAGCAGCCCTAGACAGGATTCACCCCTCCACTTT
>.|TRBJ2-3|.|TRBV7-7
CATFGTKPATDTQYF
TGTGCTACCTTCGGGACAAAACCGGCCACAGATACGCAGTATTTT
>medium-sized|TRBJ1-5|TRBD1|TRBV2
CASSAGTGGNQPQHF
TGTGCCAGCAGTGCCGGGACAGGGGGCAATCAGCCCCAGCATTTT
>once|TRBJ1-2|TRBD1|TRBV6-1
CASSDRQGRDGYTF
TGTGCCAGCAGTGACAGACAGGGCAGGGATGGCTACACCTTC
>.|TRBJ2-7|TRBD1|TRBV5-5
CASSRSGTGAYEQYF
TGTGCCAGCAGCCGTTCCGGGACAGGGGCCTACGAGCAGTACTTC
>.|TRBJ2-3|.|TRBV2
CASSDGNGSTDTQYF
TGTGCCAGCAGTGATGGCAATGGGAGCACAGATACGCAGTATTTT
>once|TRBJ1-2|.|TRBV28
CASSLSREQGLGYTF
TGTGCCAGCAGTTTAAGTCGGGAACAGGGTTTAGGCTACACCTTC
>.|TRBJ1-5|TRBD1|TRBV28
CASSLDRGRNQPQHF
TGTGCCAGCAGTTTGGACAGGGGTCGAAATCAGCCCCAGCATTTT
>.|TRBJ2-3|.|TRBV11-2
CASSLGNLVQDTQYF
TGTGCCAGCAGCTTAGGCAATCTGGTTCAAGATACGCAGTATTTT
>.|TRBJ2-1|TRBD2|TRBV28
CASSPPGGARQYNEQFF
TGTGCCAGCAGTCCCCCGGGGGGAGCACGGCAATACAATGAGCAGTTCTTC
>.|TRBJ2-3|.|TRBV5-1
CASSPGYGVTDTQYF
TGCGCCAGCAGCCCCGGGTATGGGGTCACAGATACGCAGTATTTT
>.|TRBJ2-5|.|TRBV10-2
CASSDTQRDIQETQYF
TGCGCCAGCAGTGATACCCAGCGGGACATTCAAGAGACCCAGTACTTC
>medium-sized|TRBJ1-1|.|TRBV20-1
CSVLGNTEAFF
TGCAGTGTTCTGGGGAACACTGAAGCTTTCTTT
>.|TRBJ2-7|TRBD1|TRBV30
CAWRTGANSYEQYF
TGTGCCTGGAGGACAGGGGCCAACTCCTACGAGCAGTACTTC
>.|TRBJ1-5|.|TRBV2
CASSEFLSNQPQHF
TGTGCCAGCAGTGAATTTCTTAGCAATCAGCCCCAGCATTTT
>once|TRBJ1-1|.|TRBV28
CASSLGGREGITEAFF
TGTGCCAGCAGTCTAGGGGGGAGGGAAGGGATCACTGAAGCTTTCTTT
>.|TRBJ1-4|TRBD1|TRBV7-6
CASSLAGQGKEKLFF
TGTGCCAGCAGCTTAGCCGGACAGGGAAAGGAAAAACTGTTTTTT
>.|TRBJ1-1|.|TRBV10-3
CAISESIVLNTEAFF
TGTGCCATCAGTGAGTCGATAGTACTGAACACTGAAGCTTTCTTT